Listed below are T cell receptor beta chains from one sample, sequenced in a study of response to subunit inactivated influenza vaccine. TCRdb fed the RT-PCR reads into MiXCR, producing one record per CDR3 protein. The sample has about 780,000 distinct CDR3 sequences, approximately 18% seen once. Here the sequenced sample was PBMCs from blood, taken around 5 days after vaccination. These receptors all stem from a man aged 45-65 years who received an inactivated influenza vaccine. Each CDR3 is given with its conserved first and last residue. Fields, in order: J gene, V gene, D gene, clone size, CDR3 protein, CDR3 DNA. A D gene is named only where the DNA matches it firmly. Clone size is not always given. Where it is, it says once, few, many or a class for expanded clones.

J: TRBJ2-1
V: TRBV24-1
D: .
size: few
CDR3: CATSDRTGNYNEQFF
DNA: TGTGCCACCAGTGACAGGACTGGGAACTACAATGAGCAGTTCTTC

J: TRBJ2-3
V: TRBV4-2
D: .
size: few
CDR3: CASSQDQISTDTQYF
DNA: TGTGCCAGCAGCCAAGACCAGATTAGCACAGATACGCAGTATTTT

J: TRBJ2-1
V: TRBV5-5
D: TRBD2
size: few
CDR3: CASSLELANNEQFF
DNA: TGTGCCAGCAGCTTGGAACTAGCGAACAATGAGCAGTTCTTC

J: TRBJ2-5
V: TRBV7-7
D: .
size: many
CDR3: CASSSGRQGKETQYF
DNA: TGTGCCAGCAGCAGTGGTAGGCAGGGGAAGGAGACCCAGTACTTC

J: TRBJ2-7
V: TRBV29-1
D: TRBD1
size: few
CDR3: CSVSRDRFPYEQYF
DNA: TGCAGCGTGAGCCGGGACAGGTTCCCCTACGAGCAGTACTTC

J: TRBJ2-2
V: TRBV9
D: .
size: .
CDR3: CASSDSRGANTGELFF
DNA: TGTGCCAGCAGCGACTCCAGGGGCGCGAACACCGGGGAGCTGTTTTTT

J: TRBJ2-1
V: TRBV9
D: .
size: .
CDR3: CASSVVGTTWSNEQFF
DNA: TGTGCCAGCAGCGTAGTGGGTACTACCTGGTCAAATGAGCAGTTCTTC

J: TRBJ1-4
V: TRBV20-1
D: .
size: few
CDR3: CSFKAATNEKLFF
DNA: TGCAGTTTCAAGGCAGCAACTAATGAAAAACTGTTTTTT

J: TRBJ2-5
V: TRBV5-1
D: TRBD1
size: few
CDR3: CASSSTGGKGETQYF
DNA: TGCGCCAGCAGCTCGACAGGGGGCAAGGGAGAGACCCAGTACTTC

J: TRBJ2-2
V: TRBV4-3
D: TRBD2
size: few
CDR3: CASSQERDYGGELFF
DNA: TGCGCCAGCAGCCAGGAGCGGGACTATGGCGGGGAGCTGTTTTTT